This paragraph reports one T cell receptor beta chain. Germline CDR1 and CDR2: SGHKS and YYEKEE (reference sequence). The CDR3 covers 14 residues. V was pared by 2 bases and J by 4 bases, with 12 bases between. This sample stems from a study of blood T cell repertoires in COVID-19. Whole-study context: The cDNA or gDNA used as material had been derived from T cells, B-cell-depleted T cells, or PBMCs.

Per the authors' pipeline: Reference gene primer amplification gave nucleated cell count estimates. The assay was immunoSEQ multiplex PCR, and TCRdb's table has in-frame clones only and misses some. V and J calls and clone size are given by that table; D and trimming were obtained from the DNA. Counted here are around 140,000 clones, roughly 80% occurring once; the ten biggest clones make up about 17%. This receptor was taken from a woman older than 75 with acute or convalescent COVID-19. Sequencing was carried out using peripheral blood. The V call is TRBV5-5, the J call TRBJ1-1; D ambiguous. DNA for the CDR3: TGTGCCAGCAGCTTAATGGGAGAGGCCACTGAAGCTTTCTTT. It specifies CASSLMGEATEAFF.